The source of this TCR beta chain is a study of control samples from healthy donors and cancer patients. Clones were read by immunoSEQ multiplex PCR, and TCRdb kept only the in-frame ones, dropping some. Of 95,000 to 130,000 clones listed, 80% to 90% were seen once; the top ten hold around 1.1%. The CDR3 covers 14 residues. Germline V gene data show CDR1 as LGHDT and CDR2 as YNNKEL (reference sequence). Trimming cost V 4 bases and J 7 bases, with 17 bases left between them. V gene TRBV3-1 (or the pseudogene TRBV3-2) combines with J gene TRBJ2-7; possible D gene TRBD2, 6 bases. Sequencing input: PBMCs. This receptor was taken from a woman aged 45-60 years with colorectal cancer. CDR3 in DNA: TGTGCCAGCAGCCCGGCGGCGGGGCGGCTAGAGCAGTACTTC. Translation: CASSPAAGRLEQYF.